Shown below are 21 T cell receptor beta chains from a single sample sequenced in a study of blood T cell repertoires in COVID-19. Some clones are missing from TCRdb's copy, which holds only in-frame ones; the method was immunoSEQ multiplex PCR. The table shows approximately 110,000 clones, with almost 90% occurring only once. Input material: peripheral blood. These receptor sequences come from a woman between 45 and 65 years old with active or convalescent COVID-19.

The chain couples TRBV27 to TRBJ2-1; perhaps TRBD1 as D (6 bases). CDR1 MNHEY and CDR2 SMNVEV come from the germline V gene (reference sequence). CDR3 size: 15 residues. Deletions cut 2 bases from V and 1 base from J, with 9 bases between. CDR3 region: CASSLRGTSYNEQFF. The CDR3 DNA sequence: TGTGCCAGCAGTTTACGTGGGACATCCTACAATGAGCAGTTCTTC.

The chain recombines TRBV14 with TRBJ2-7; TRBD2 might be the D (6 bases). In germline, CDR1 is SGHDN, CDR2 FVKESK. Trimming removed 1 base at V and 3 bases at J, with 16 bases between. The CDR3 is 16 residues long. Here the CDR3 reads CASSQGRASGSYEQYF. CDR3 nucleotides: TGTGCCAGCAGCCAAGGTCGGGCCTCCGGGAGCTACGAGCAGTACTTC.

The chain is built from TRBV19 and TRBJ1-1; the match to TRBD1 covers 8 bases. V dropped 6 bases and J dropped 4; count of bases not matched to a gene: 4. Germline lookup yields CDR1 LNHDA and CDR2 SQIVND (reference sequence). The CDR3 runs to 13 residues. As DNA, the CDR3 is TGTGCCAGTAGCTCCACAGGGGGCACTGAAGCTTTCTTT. The encoded protein is CASSSTGGTEAFF.

The chain is built from TRBV4-1 and TRBJ2-1; TRBD1 might be the D (6 bases). Germline values: CDR1 MGHRA, CDR2 YSYEKL. Trimming left V 1 base short and J 7 bases short, with 20 bases between. This CDR3 region has 17 residues. Written as DNA, the CDR3 is TGCGCCAGCAGCCAAGTTTGGGGGCTACTAGGGACAAATGAGCAGTTCTTC. This codes for CASSQVWGLLGTNEQFF.

This chain connects TRBV3-1 (or the pseudogene TRBV3-2) to TRBJ2-2; 7 bases match TRBD2. Per the germline V gene, CDR1 is LGHDT and CDR2 is YNNKEL (reference sequence). Trimming at V came to 0 bases and at J to 3 bases, leaving 7 bases not matched to a gene. The CDR3 is made up of 17 amino acids. CDR3 sequence: CASSQDLVAGDTGELFF. As DNA, the CDR3 is TGTGCCAGCAGCCAAGACTTGGTCGCGGGAGACACCGGGGAGCTGTTTTTT.

The chain joins TRBV20-1 to TRBJ1-6; the D gene is possibly TRBD1 (6 bases). This CDR3 comprises 15 residues. The germline V and J ends were trimmed by 3 bases and 8 bases, with 17 bases remaining between them. Germline V gene sequence: CDR1 DFQATT, CDR2 SNEGSKA (reference sequence). The CDR3 DNA is TGCAGTGCTAGTCTCCAGACACAGGGAGATTCACCCCTCCACTTT. Its protein product is CSASLQTQGDSPLHF.

The V gene is TRBV4-3, the J gene TRBJ2-1; TRBD2 matches at 9 bases. CDR3 size: 16 residues. CDR1 LGHNA and CDR2 YSLEER come from the germline V gene. V was pared by 4 bases and J by 5 bases, with 9 bases of the junction left unmatched. CDR3 sequence: CASSRTLAGVHNEQFF. CDR3 nucleotide sequence: TGCGCCAGCAGCCGCACCTTAGCGGGGGTGCACAATGAGCAGTTCTTC.

The rearrangement joins TRBV2 to TRBJ2-7; 8 nucleotides line up with TRBD1. Germline values: CDR1 SNHLY, CDR2 FYNNEI. Losses at the gene ends were 6 bases for V and 3 bases for J; bases not matched to a gene: 16. This CDR3 region has 17 residues. The CDR3 sequence: CASRGGSRTGRLYEQYF. CDR3 nucleotides: TGTGCCAGCAGAGGGGGGTCGAGGACAGGGCGCCTCTACGAGCAGTACTTC. The complete variable domain, with remaining parts taken from reference TRBV2 and TRBJ2-7, reads EPEVTQTPSHQVTQMGQEVILRCVPISNHLYFYWYRQILGQKVEFLVSFYNNEISEKSEIFDDQFSVERPDGSNFTLKIRSTKLEDSAMYFCASRGGSRTGRLYEQYFGPGTRLTVT.

The chain combines TRBV19 with TRBJ2-1; D is possibly TRBD2 (6 bases). The CDR3 loop spans 16 amino acids. Germline CDR1 and CDR2: LNHDA and SQIVND (reference sequence). Trimming removed 8 bases at V and 0 bases at J, with 17 bases between. The CDR3: CASSSGTWSSYNEQFF. The CDR3 DNA follows: TGTGCCAGTTCCTCCGGGACTTGGAGCTCCTACAATGAGCAGTTCTTC.

V and J are TRBV29-1 and TRBJ1-2, with TRBD1 matching over 7 bases. This CDR3 comprises 12 residues. V was clipped by 5 bases and J by 7 bases; unmatched bases: 7. The germline V gene encodes CDR1 SQVTM and CDR2 ANQGSEA. This CDR3 reads CSVLQGLGGYTF. The CDR3 DNA is TGCAGCGTTCTACAGGGGTTAGGTGGCTACACCTTC.

The V gene is TRBV6-2 or TRBV6-3, the J gene TRBJ1-5; perhaps TRBD1 as D (6 bases). This CDR3 has 16 residues. Germline-derived CDR1 and CDR2 are MNHEY and SVGEGT. Trimming shortened V by 6 bases and J by 9 bases, and 24 bases separated the two germline ends. CDR3 sequence reads: CASRPRQQGNLTPQHF. CDR3 nucleotides: TGTGCCAGCAGACCTCGCCAACAGGGTAATTTAACGCCCCAGCATTTT.

The V and J genes are TRBV9 and TRBJ1-3; 7 nucleotides line up with TRBD1. V lost 3 bases and J lost 0; bases outside the gene matches: 6. CDR1 SGDLS and CDR2 YYNGEE come from the germline V gene. The CDR3 is made up of 16 amino acids. The DNA for the CDR3 is TGTGCCAGCAGCGGAGGGGACAGTGACTCTGGAAACACCATATATTTT. This sequence encodes CASSGGDSDSGNTIYF.

This chain connects TRBV6-5 to TRBJ2-7; the D is unclear. CDR1 and CDR2 from the germline V gene are MNHEY and SVGAGI. The CDR3 has 12 residues. V gave up 5 bases and J gave up 3 bases, with 8 bases separating them. CDR3 loop: CASSINSYEQYF. In nucleotides, the CDR3 is TGTGCCAGCAGTATTAACAGCTACGAGCAGTACTTC.

This chain connects TRBV9 to TRBJ2-1; weak D call: TRBD2 (6 bases). The V and J ends lost 3 bases and 6 bases respectively, with 10 bases between them. The CDR3 spans 13 residues. Germline loops: CDR1 SGDLS, CDR2 YYNGEE. The CDR3 here is CASSGPGLNEQFF. The CDR3 DNA reads TGTGCCAGCAGCGGGCCGGGACTCAATGAGCAGTTCTTC. The variable domain in full, with the rest retrieved from reference TRBV9 and TRBJ2-1, is DSGVTQTPKHLITATGQRVTLRCSPRSGDLSVYWYQQSLDQGLQFLIQYYNGEERAKGNILERFSAQQFPDLHSELNLSSLELGDSALYFCASSGPGLNEQFFGPGTRLTVL.

The rearrangement joins TRBV12-3 or TRBV12-4 to TRBJ1-2, with D uncertain. This CDR3 is built from 12 residues. Trimming took off 1 base at V and 4 bases at J, with 4 bases between the two ends. DNA of the CDR3: TGTGCCAGCAGTTTAGTCAGCTATGGCTACACCTTC. Translating gives CASSLVSYGYTF.

The CDR3 here is CASSASLAGVLSYEQYF. The DNA of the CDR3 is TGTGCCAGCAGCGCCTCCCTAGCGGGAGTATTATCCTACGAGCAGTACTTC. The chain recombines TRBV7-2 with TRBJ2-7; 10 bases agree with TRBD2. The germline V gene has CDR1 SGHTA and CDR2 FQGNSA. V trimming: 5 bases; J trimming: 1 base; junction bases outside the gene matches: 11. The CDR3 consists of 17 residues.

The chain uses TRBV12-3 or TRBV12-4 and TRBJ1-5; D is uncertain. The V and J ends lost 1 base and 5 bases respectively, with 6 bases between them. The CDR3 loop spans 13 amino acids. This CDR3 is CASSLGEDQPQHF. Written as DNA, the CDR3 is TGTGCCAGCAGTTTAGGAGAGGATCAGCCCCAGCATTTT.

This chain connects TRBV20-1 to TRBJ1-2; TRBD1 matches at 8 bases. V gave up 3 bases and J gave up 7 bases; unmatched junction bases: 7. CDR1 is DFQATT, CDR2 SNEGSKA, per germline (reference sequence). The CDR3 has 13 residues. CDR3 loop: CSASLRDRIGYTF. In DNA, the CDR3 is TGCAGTGCTAGTCTCCGGGACAGGATTGGCTACACCTTC.

V is TRBV5-4 and J is TRBJ2-5, with 7 nucleotides matching TRBD1. After removal of 3 bases from V and 2 bases from J, the junction contained 4 bases not matched to a gene. Per germline, CDR1 SGHNT and CDR2 YYREEE (reference sequence). This CDR3 region has 14 residues. The CDR3 region is CASSYTGEQETQYF. The CDR3 coding sequence is TGTGCCAGCAGCTACACAGGGGAGCAAGAGACCCAGTACTTC.

This chain joins TRBV6-4 and TRBJ2-3; 7 bases agree with TRBD1. The germline V gene encodes CDR1 MRHNA and CDR2 SNTAGT. The V segment lost 10 bases and the J segment 3 bases; nucleotides outside the gene matches: 7. The CDR3 contains 13 residues. CDR3 amino acids: CATSPGGTDTQYF. For the CDR3, the DNA is TGTGCCACCTCTCCAGGGGGTACAGATACGCAGTATTTT.

The rearrangement joins TRBV27 to TRBJ2-7; no clear D. The CDR3 runs 14 residues. Germline values: CDR1 MNHEY, CDR2 SMNVEV (reference sequence). Trimming took 0 bases from V and 4 from J, leaving 10 bases between them. CDR3 protein: CASSLSGQVYEQYF. The CDR3, as DNA: TGTGCCAGCAGTTTATCAGGCCAGGTGTACGAGCAGTACTTC.